The TCR beta chain under discussion was sequenced for a study of T cells in Graves' hyperthyroidism and ophthalmopathy. This clonotype was recorded only once. Amplification targeted TCR beta CDR3 regions from RNA transcripts. Carried out on the TCR CDR3, a first-round RT-PCR used the HTBI primer set. Using its own MiXCR run on the multiplex PCR reads, TCRdb lists one record per CDR3 protein. This repertoire shows hundreds of thousands of distinct CDR3 sequences, roughly 13% found once; its top ten account for approximately 23%. CDR3 length: 14 amino acids. The germline CDR1 and CDR2 sequences are LNHDA and SQIVND (reference sequence). Between the trimmed V and J ends, which lost 3 bases and 0 bases, there was a span of 8 bases.

V gene TRBV19 combines with J gene TRBJ1-2, with unresolved D. The sequence was collected from a woman in her twenties or thirties with Graves' hyperthyroidism. The specimen was blood. The CDR3, as DNA: TGTGCCAGTAGTATTACTCAATCTAACTATGGCTACACCTTC. Encoded protein: CASSITQSNYGYTF.